The present T cell receptor beta chain was sequenced within a study of shared clonotypes between healthy human individuals. Study findings and constraints: Generally, estimated richness proved larger in naive subsets than it did in memory subsets.

The DNA input per sorted-subset replicate PCR was 200 ng, corresponding to some 30,000 T cell genomes. TCRdb's table, derived via immunoSEQ multiplex PCR, lists solely in-frame clones and lacks some. This table holds roughly 1.4 million clones, around 98.5% found once. In its sample, this clone was seen once. Its antigen is unidentified. There are 14 residues in the CDR3. The clonotype was recovered from a man aged 25-40 years in good health. Sequencing was performed on naive CD4+ T cells sorted from blood. Documented subset: CD45RA+ positively selected. V usage is TRBV21-1 and J usage is TRBJ1-2; the table's D call of TRBD1 was not tested on the DNA. TRBV21-1 has pseudogene status. This CDR3 reads CASSARTGNYGYTF. The DNA for the CDR3 is TGTGCCAGCAGCGCCCGGACAGGGAACTATGGCTACACCTTC.